This TCR beta chain was sequenced in a study of shared clonotypes between healthy human individuals. Study-wide findings and caveats: It was anticipated that sequencing depth would influence how many clonotypes donors shared.

CDR1 SEHNR and CDR2 FQNEAQ come from the germline V gene (reference sequence). CDR3 length: 17 amino acids. V lost 5 bases to trimming and J lost 2 bases, with 20 bases between them. Positively selected for CCR7, the CD45RO-negative cells used as naive CD8 cells excluded terminally differentiated effector memory CD45RA+ cells. As to this clone: Its antigen is unknown.

The data were produced by immunoSEQ multiplex PCR, yet TCRdb's version contains in-frame clones alone and is incomplete. This table holds about 2.2 million clones, about 94% found once. This chain uses TRBV7-9 with TRBJ2-3, with a weak D call TRBD2 (6 bases). This TCR came from a man younger than 30 in good health. Some clones in this sample may be carry-over from other donors' samples. Sequencing input: naive CD8+ T cells from PBMCs. CDR3 DNA: TGTGCCAGCAGCCCCCGCCCTAGCGAGAGGAACACAGATACGCAGTATTTT. Translating gives CASSPRPSERNTDTQYF.